This T cell receptor (beta chain) was profiled in a study of cytomegalovirus exposure and HLA in healthy donors (dated by TCRdb to the late 2010s). Notes on the research overall: An earlier analysis of several hundred of the donors reported approximately 300 Gb of sequence data and around 110 million unique TCR beta sequences obtained from about 179 million T cells. In a later genetic analysis, genome-wide SNP genotypes for about 65% of the roughly 670 donors were used, and that subset was treated as a discovery cohort. To predict cytomegalovirus infection status, the study combined high-throughput TCR immunosequencing, statistical association of individual TCRs with disease status, and machine learning. HLA typing included class I and class II loci at four-digit resolution. A separate validation cohort of roughly 130 different subjects was used in addition to the 666-subject first cohort. To decide whether each TCR beta V gene segment behaved as functional or pseudogenic, an earlier analysis of some 600 of the donors relied on high-throughput TCR beta sequencing. In a later analysis, previously published TCR beta repertoires from 670 or so donors were re-analyzed and high-resolution HLA genotyping was added so that TCR occurrence patterns could be studied. Across about 370 genotyped donors of the cohort, an average of roughly 250,000 unique TCR beta nucleotide sequences per donor were sequenced, and 15% to 20% of those sequences were non-productive. Donor age, sex, ethnicity and CMV serostatus were collected together with the repertoire data. Rather than drawing on any new phenotypic data, the later analysis identified candidate immune exposures from TCR beta sequences and the way those sequences occurred across donors. Of the roughly 400 genotyped donors, 75% to 85% were placed in the genetic ancestry cluster associated with self-reported Caucasian donors. Four to six DR-DQ haplotypes were handled as single units for association and clustering because linkage in the cohort was strong. All discovery cohort repertoires had been generated using a single sequencing platform. The number of donors typed differed by locus, with about 629-640 for A, B, C, DRB1 and DQB1, 522 for DQA1, 600 to 610 for DPA1, and approximately 470 for DPB1. An early release covering more than 500 HLA-typed donors comprised approximately 300 gigabases of sequencing data and around 80 million unique TCR sequences. The study aimed to test whether signatures of past pathogen exposure could be identified by cataloging public T cell receptors. The study used immunosequencing to profile the T cell repertoires of 670 or so subjects and linked those repertoires to cytomegalovirus serostatus.

Concerning this clone itself: The target of this receptor is not known. There are no base qualities to consult, and no much larger clone falls within one base.

CDR1 and CDR2, looked up from the germline V gene (reference sequence), are MNHEY and SMNVEV. The CDR3 starts with the cysteine, ends with the phenylalanine, and has 13 residues. Only the CDR3 DNA is retained, 39 bases long and in frame from the first base. V and J lose 5 bases and 4 bases, and a span of 9 bases separates them. To prepare the library, the immunoSEQ multiplex PCR assay was applied. A mixture of 60 forward primers for TCR Vbeta segments and 13 reverse primers for TCR Jbeta segments was used in the multiplex PCR. A multiplex PCR assay on genomic DNA amplified the CDR3 region of rearranged TCR beta genes. On the Illumina HiSeq System, the amplified TCR beta libraries were sequenced as 87-base-pair reads. The study's processing was this. A later analysis counted approximately 76 million unique TCR beta chains across the 600 to 850 repertoires, and approximately 11 million of these chains were shared by at least two donors. Raw reads were error-corrected and collapsed into unique sequences by a nearest-neighbor algorithm in which closely related sequences were merged to remove PCR and sequencing errors. Alignment of CDR3 sequences to IMGT reference sequences was used to assign V, D and J gene segments. For a sequence to be retained, at least a six-nucleotide match to both a V gene segment and a J gene segment was required. A rearrangement counted as productive if the CDR3 had no stop codons and remained in frame with V and J, and every other rearrangement counted as non-productive. CDR3 was defined by IMGT convention, running from the second conserved V-encoded cysteine to the conserved J-encoded phenylalanine. In an earlier analysis of more than 550 of the donors, sequences lacking an unambiguous match to a single V gene segment were excluded. An earlier analysis of almost 600 of the donors classified V segments as functional when productive rearrangements were above 56.7% and as segregating when the standard deviation between donors was above 5%. A statistical classification framework was developed to diagnose cytomegalovirus status using the catalog of TCR beta chain sequences. A later analysis assigned V and J genes by comparing TCR nucleotide sequences with IMGT/GENE-DB human TR gene sequences. The TCRdist pipeline was used in a later analysis to assign CDR3 sequences and most-parsimonious VDJ recombination scenarios. In a later analysis, each TCR beta chain was defined by its CDR3 amino acid sequence together with its V-gene family, and reads lacking a unique V-gene family were excluded. A later analysis removed 500 to 600 highly shared, low-generation-probability nucleotide sequences to deal with suspected cross-contamination and a sequencing artifact. In a later analysis, a clonal expansion index for each public chain was calculated from normalized within-repertoire ranks of inferred template counts. In a later analysis, generation probabilities were computed with a VDJ recombination model fitted to out-of-frame rearrangements, and the resulting probabilities were checked against IGoR. In a later analysis, TCR-TCR, TCR-HLA and TCR-CMV co-occurrence was scored with hypergeometric tests, and a repertoire-size bias correction was applied to TCR pairs. False discovery rates were estimated in a later analysis by permuting HLA or CMV assignments 20 times. In a later analysis, co-occurring TCRs were grouped with DBSCAN, and TCRdist sequence similarity was added when clustering was performed within HLA-allele-positive subsets. Repertoires with fewer than 30,000 or more than 120,000 public chains were left out of co-occurrence clustering, as were four to six repertoires with anomalous nucleotide sharing. Drawn from immuneACCESS, this table holds only the in-frame rearrangements with V and J called that TCRdb kept. Clones are partly lost; checked studies trace under half to an unresolved V gene and leave the rest unexplained. The V and J calls and the clone size are those of that table, but D and trimming were determined from the DNA. The sample data list more than 95,000 clones, and about 80% of these were observed just once. The ten top clones hold roughly 3.5% of the sample.

General study outcomes and caveats: Only TCR beta chains were sequenced in this cohort, and the absence of alpha or paired-chain data limited detectable features. At a false discovery rate of 0.05, a later analysis linked 16,000 or so TCR beta sequences to specific HLA alleles. A later analysis reported that several top co-occurrence clusters appeared linked to parvovirus B19, influenza, CMV and Epstein-Barr virus. Correlated functional status among segregating V segments might be attributable to linkage disequilibrium, but an unknown experimental factor could not be ruled out. According to a later genetic analysis, donors in an Asian-associated ancestry cluster had fewer N-insertions in productive TCRs than the approximately 670-donor mean. Compared with equally common non-associated chains, HLA-associated TCR beta chains in a later analysis were more clonally expanded and had lower generation probabilities. Some IMGT-functional V segments, including TRBV6-2 and TRBV6-3, could not be distinguished by the 87-base-pair reads and were therefore excluded. CMV serostatus was the only immune exposure information available for the cohort. In an earlier analysis of approximately 590 of the donors, most TCR beta V segments appeared in productive rearrangements about 90% or about 30% of the time, broadly matching IMGT annotations. The authors suggested that the approach could potentially be extended to other disease states and immunological phenotypes. Because some donors lacked HLA typing at each locus, the association tests relied only on the typed subset. Presence/absence analyses assumed roughly uniform sequencing depth across donors, an assumption that may not hold. In a later analysis, TCR association rates were found to vary across HLA loci, with the most associated TCRs seen for DRB1 alleles and the fewest for HLA-C alleles. In vitro tests confirmed that a few of the cytomegalovirus-associated TCR beta chains recognize cytomegalovirus antigens. The classifier was reported to diagnose cytomegalovirus status with high specificity and sensitivity in both the original and validation cohorts. In a later genetic analysis, a missense DCLRE1C variant was associated with V-gene and J-gene trimming of TCR beta chains, and the association was replicated in an independent cohort. Assigning TCR associations to individual alleles was difficult when HLA alleles, especially DR and DQ, strongly co-occurred. In the study, 150 to 200 TCR beta chains were listed as associated with cytomegalovirus. Most CMV-associated TCR beta chains appeared to be HLA-restricted in a later analysis, and the HLA associations seemed to be driven largely by CMV exposure. The sequencing pipeline was judged likely to have produced a cluster of highly shared sequence variants as a technical artifact. About 17 rarely observed V segments, including chromosome 9 orphons, were excluded from the earlier analysis of about 610 of the donors because counts were too low. A further reported finding was that TCR beta sequences accurately predicted the HLA-A and HLA-B alleles for most subjects in the first cohort. While some public TCRs were present in many individuals, most TCR sequences turned up only very rarely across donors.

The cohort consisted of 650 to 850 healthy bone marrow donors. At the time of sampling, all cohort members were nominally healthy, though unrecorded immune exposures were likely present. The donor was CMV seronegative and was included in the group of about 400 seronegative cohort members. Every donor gave a peripheral blood sample, and the peripheral blood mononuclear cells from that sample were used for TCR beta sequencing. The Qiagen DNeasy Blood Extraction Kit was used to extract genomic DNA from the blood cell samples. What was sequenced was PBMCs. The receptor chain draws on TRBV27 and TRBJ2-1, with no D gene named confidently. The sequence was obtained from a man between 35 and 55 years old in good health and CMV-seronegative. The CDR3 protein is CASSIAQYNEQFF. The DNA sequence reads TGTGCCAGCAGTATCGCACAGTACAATGAGCAGTTCTTC.